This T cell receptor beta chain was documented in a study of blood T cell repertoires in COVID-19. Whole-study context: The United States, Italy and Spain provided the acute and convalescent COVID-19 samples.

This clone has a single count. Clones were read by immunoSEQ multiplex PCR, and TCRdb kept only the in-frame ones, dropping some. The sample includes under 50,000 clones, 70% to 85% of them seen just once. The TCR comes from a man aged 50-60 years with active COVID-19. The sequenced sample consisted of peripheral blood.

This CDR3 reads CASSYGGANTEAFF. DNA of the CDR3: TGTGCCAGCAGTTACGGGGGCGCAAACACTGAAGCTTTCTTT. The chain combines TRBV6-5 with TRBJ1-1; TRBD1 is a possible D gene (6 bases). The CDR3 sequence is 14 residues long. Germline lookup yields CDR1 MNHEY and CDR2 SVGAGI. Trimming left V 2 bases short and J 2 bases short, with 9 bases between.